The 28 T cell receptor beta chains reported below all come from one sample, sequenced in a study of CD8+CD57+ T cells in acquired aplastic anemia. Genomic DNA, serving as template, underwent TCR beta VDJ and CDR3 profiling. TCRdb re-called the reads through MiXCR, storing one row per CDR3 protein. The sample gives about 180,000 distinct CDR3 sequences, approximately 45% of which show up once; around 2.7% is in the top ten. The sequenced sample was sorted CD4+, CD8+, or CD8+CD57+ T cells (not recorded which) from PBMCs. The origin of the receptors is a human donor in good health.

The chain employs TRBV7-9 and TRBJ2-5; 8 bases line up with TRBD2. The length of the CDR3 is 15 residues. In germline, CDR1 is SEHNR, CDR2 FQNEAQ (reference sequence). The V segment lost 8 bases and the J segment 5 bases; nucleotides outside the gene matches: 13. The chain's CDR3 is CASPPSTGGGETQYF. The CDR3 bases are TGTGCCAGCCCACCATCAACGGGAGGGGGTGAGACCCAGTACTTC.

This clonotype was counted once. The rearrangement links TRBV7-6 to TRBJ1-1; no firm D call. Looked up from germline, CDR1 is SGHVS and CDR2 is FNYEAQ. The CDR3 extends over 15 amino acids. Trimming cost V 1 base and J 2 bases, with 11 bases left between them. The DNA for the CDR3 is TGTGCCAGCAGCTTAGTAGATGGGGTTAACACTGAAGCTTTCTTT. Translating gives CASSLVDGVNTEAFF.

As regards this clonotype: A read error is possible here, since a much larger clone lies one base away. The chain carries TRBV12-3 or TRBV12-4 and TRBJ2-1, with 8 positions matching TRBD2. The CDR3 has 16 amino acids. In DNA form, the CDR3 reads TGTGCCAGCAGCCCAAGCGGGAGTCGATCCTACAATGGGCAGTTCTTC. Its translation: CASSPSGSRSYNGQFF.

There are a few counts of this clonotype. This chain joins TRBV2 and TRBJ1-2; D is unresolved. Germline V lookup: CDR1 SNHLY, CDR2 FYNNEI. The CDR3 totals 13 residues. V was clipped by 7 bases and J by 2 bases, with 11 bases between them. CDR3 DNA sequence: TGTGCCAGCAAGGGCACTAACAACTATGGCTACACCTTC. Translated, it gives CASKGTNNYGYTF. The whole variable domain, filled in from reference TRBV2 and TRBJ1-2, reads EPEVTQTPSHQVTQMGQEVILRCVPISNHLYFYWYRQILGQKVEFLVSFYNNEISEKSEIFDDQFSVERPDGSNFTLKIRSTKLEDSAMYFCASKGTNNYGYTFGSGTRLTVV.

A few counts support this clonotype. This CDR3 is CATSDTGTGSTDTQYF. CDR3 DNA sequence: TGTGCCACCAGTGATACAGGGACAGGAAGCACAGATACGCAGTATTTT. The chain employs TRBV24-1 and TRBJ2-3, with TRBD1 matching 8 bases. In germline, CDR1 is KGHDR, CDR2 SFDVKD. This CDR3 region has 16 residues. J gave up 0 bases and V 3 bases, and 4 bases lay outside the gene matches.

The J gene is TRBJ2-7, the V gene TRBV24-1; 9 nucleotides agree with TRBD1. CDR3 size: 15 residues. The V gene's germline CDR1 is KGHDR and CDR2 SFDVKD. V lost 4 bases and J lost 0; bases outside the gene matches: 3. CDR3 in amino acids: CATSDPGQGSYEQYF. The CDR3 DNA reads as TGTGCCACCAGTGACCCGGGACAGGGCTCCTACGAGCAGTACTTC.

This clonotype was seen at least ten times. The gene calls are TRBV12-3 or TRBV12-4 and TRBJ2-1; D remains ambiguous. V shed 2 bases and J shed 7 bases, with 3 bases lying between them. The CDR3 has 11 residues. CDR3 sequence: CASSLLNEQFF. The CDR3 bases are TGTGCCAGCAGTTTATTGAATGAGCAGTTCTTC.

This clonotype was seen repeatedly, ten times or more. The V call is TRBV24-1, the J call TRBJ2-1; 10 bases align to TRBD2. The length of the CDR3 is 19 residues. The V and J ends lost 1 base and 4 bases, in that order; junction bases with no gene match: 12. Germline V lookup: CDR1 KGHDR, CDR2 SFDVKD. CDR3 sequence reads: CATSDFGSGRAPLYNEQFF. The CDR3 DNA reads TGTGCCACCAGTGATTTTGGAAGCGGGAGGGCCCCTTTATACAATGAGCAGTTCTTC.

Of note for this clonotype: Germline is not matched at one junction end, which may reflect a read error. The chain combines TRBV7-2 with TRBJ1-1; a weak D match, TRBD1 (5 bases). The CDR3 runs 15 residues. Germline V CDR1 and CDR2: SGHTA, FQGNSA. CDR3 coding DNA: TGTGCCGGCAGCTTTGTATCTGGGGGGAACACTGAAGCTTTCTTT. Protein: CAGSFVSGGNTEAFF.

The chain joins TRBV6-5 to TRBJ1-1; a weak D match, TRBD1 (6 bases). Germline loops: CDR1 MNHEY, CDR2 SVGAGI. This CDR3 region has 11 residues. The V and J ends lost 5 bases and 7 bases respectively, with 8 bases between them. The CDR3, as DNA: TGTGCCAGCAGTAACAGGGATGAAGCTTTCTTT. The encoded protein is CASSNRDEAFF.

In its sample, this clonotype was seen many times. This chain links TRBV12-3 or TRBV12-4 with TRBJ2-3; TRBD2 matches 7 bases. The CDR3 length is 15 residues. Trimming cost V 3 bases and J 0 bases; bases outside gene matches: 3. CDR3 in DNA: TGTGCCAGCAGTTTGGGACTAATAAGCACAGATACGCAGTATTTT. Translated, it gives CASSLGLISTDTQYF.

The CDR3 is CASSLQGRGIGNTIYF. The CDR3 DNA sequence: TGTGCCAGCAGCTTACAGGGCAGGGGGATCGGAAACACCATATATTTT. This rearrangement joins TRBV11-2 to TRBJ1-3, with 7 bases identical to TRBD1. In germline, CDR1 is SGHAT, CDR2 FQNNGV. After removal of 2 bases from V and 4 bases from J, the junction contained 8 bases not matched to a gene. This CDR3 is built from 16 residues.

This clonotype was seen a handful of times. The chain links TRBV3-1 to TRBJ1-4, with TRBD1 as a possible D gene (6 bases). CDR1 LGHDT and CDR2 YNNKEL come from the germline V gene (reference sequence). Trimming took off 4 bases at V and 3 bases at J, with 9 bases between the two ends. This CDR3 is built from 14 residues. The CDR3 bases are TGTGCCAGCAGCCGGGCAGGGGCTAATGAAAAACTGTTTTTT. As protein: CASSRAGANEKLFF.

The CDR3 DNA sequence: TGTGCCAGCAGTACAGGACAGGGGGTGGCCGGGGAGCTGTTTTTT. The encoded protein is CASSTGQGVAGELFF. V usage is TRBV12-3 or TRBV12-4 and J usage is TRBJ2-2; 10 bases map to TRBD1. The CDR3 is 15 amino acids. V shed 5 bases, J shed 6 bases, and the junction held 6 bases outside the gene matches.

V is TRBV15 and J is TRBJ2-5, with TRBD2 matching 7 bases. This CDR3 spans 15 amino acids. With V trimmed by 1 base and J by 5 bases, 7 bases remained unmatched. Looked up from germline, CDR1 is LNHNV and CDR2 is YYDKDF (reference sequence). CDR3 sequence: CATSRVSGTGETQYF. The DNA of the CDR3 is TGTGCCACCAGCAGAGTAAGCGGGACGGGGGAGACCCAGTACTTC.

The table lists this clonotype with many counts. This sequence joins TRBV24-1 and TRBJ2-5; a possible D gene is TRBD1 (5 bases). Germline CDR1 reads KGHDR; CDR2 reads SFDVKD. V gave up 5 bases and J gave up 5 bases, with 11 bases separating them. The CDR3 loop spans 13 amino acids. The CDR3 nucleotides are TGTGCCACCAGTGTAGGGGTAAGGGAGACCCAGTACTTC. Translation gives CATSVGVRETQYF.

There are a few counts of this clonotype. This chain links TRBV29-1 with TRBJ2-7; 10 nucleotides match TRBD1. The length of the CDR3 is 13 residues. Germline CDR1 SQVTM, CDR2 ANQGSEA. The V segment lost 6 bases and the J segment 2 bases; nucleotides outside the gene matches: 4. The CDR3: CSVRDRGTYEQYF. The DNA of the CDR3 is TGCAGCGTACGGGACAGGGGAACCTACGAGCAGTACTTC.

This clonotype was recorded a few times. The V gene is TRBV15, the J gene TRBJ2-7, with a tentative D call TRBD2 (5 bases). V lost 5 bases and J 1 base, leaving 15 bases between the germline ends. The CDR3 spans 15 residues. Germline values: CDR1 LNHNV, CDR2 YYDKDF (reference sequence). DNA for the CDR3: TGTGCCACCAGCGGGTGGACTCAAACTTCCTACGAGCAGTACTTC. It translates to CATSGWTQTSYEQYF.

This clonotype was seen a single time. This rearrangement joins TRBV20-1 to TRBJ1-2; 10 bases are shared with TRBD1. CDR3 length: 15 residues. Germline values: CDR1 DFQATT, CDR2 SNEGSKA (reference sequence). Trimming cost V 7 bases and J 5 bases; bases outside gene matches: 13. The DNA of the CDR3 is TGCAGTGTCTCGCTCGGGGGACAGGGGAATTATGGCTACACCTTC. Residues: CSVSLGGQGNYGYTF.

This clonotype has a count of ten or more. The V gene is TRBV7-9, the J gene TRBJ2-3, with 14 bases lining up with TRBD2. With V trimmed by 4 bases and J by 5 bases, 5 bases remained unmatched. Germline V gene sequence: CDR1 SEHNR, CDR2 FQNEAQ (reference sequence). The CDR3 spans 16 residues. CDR3: CASSWGLAGVVDTQYF. CDR3 nucleotides: TGTGCCAGCAGCTGGGGACTAGCGGGAGTCGTAGATACGCAGTATTTT.

This chain links TRBV5-1 with TRBJ2-4; D may match TRBD1 or TRBD2 (6 bases each). Germline CDR1 reads SGHRS; CDR2 reads YFSETQ. V dropped 4 bases and J dropped 8 bases, with 16 bases sitting between them. This CDR3 is 14 amino acids long. CDR3 protein: CASSPGDIFDIQYF. CDR3 bases: TGCGCCAGCAGCCCGGGGGACATCTTTGACATTCAGTACTTC.

This clonotype has ten or more counts. The chain uses TRBV7-3 and TRBJ2-1; D may be TRBD2 (5 bases). From germline, CDR1 is SGHTA and CDR2 FQGTGA. The V and J ends lost 5 bases and 6 bases respectively, with 11 bases between them. The CDR3 has 13 residues. CDR3 DNA sequence: TGTGCCAGCAGCGAAGCGAGCGGCAATGAGCAGTTCTTC. Its translation is CASSEASGNEQFF.

The chain carries TRBV2 and TRBJ2-3; D possibly corresponds to TRBD1 (6 bases). The CDR3 runs 14 residues. Germline V gives CDR1 SNHLY, CDR2 FYNNEI. V was trimmed by 2 bases and J by 5 bases, leaving 11 bases between them. Here the CDR3 reads CASSEQGIGDTQYF. CDR3 in DNA: TGTGCCAGCAGTGAACAGGGGATAGGAGATACGCAGTATTTT.

This clonotype was seen repeatedly, ten times or more. The V gene is TRBV7-9, the J gene TRBJ2-5, with 9 bases matching TRBD2. Trimming took 8 bases from V and 5 from J; bases not matched to a gene: 9. The germline CDR1 and CDR2 sequences are SEHNR and FQNEAQ (reference sequence). CDR3 length: 14 amino acids. For the CDR3, the DNA is TGTGCCAGCGGGAGTAGCGGGGGCCGGGAGACCCAGTACTTC. It specifies CASGSSGGRETQYF.

This clonotype was observed a handful of times. The V and J genes are TRBV10-3 and TRBJ1-1; 7 nucleotides agree with TRBD1. Germline lookup yields CDR1 ENHRY and CDR2 SYGVKD. The CDR3 consists of 15 residues. The trim removed 5 bases at V and 1 base at J, leaving 7 bases unmatched. CDR3 region: CAISTEQGRNTEAFF. The CDR3 DNA follows: TGTGCCATCAGTACCGAACAGGGGAGGAACACTGAAGCTTTCTTT.

The chain joins TRBV11-1 to TRBJ1-4, with TRBD1 as a possible D gene (6 bases). Germline lookup yields CDR1 SGHAT and CDR2 FQDESV (reference sequence). V lost 6 bases and J lost 3, with 23 bases in between. The CDR3 extends over 18 amino acids. The CDR3 DNA reads as TGTGCCAGCAGTTTGGGCAGGAGGAGGGAGGGGGCTAATGAAAAACTGTTTTTT. Translated, it gives CASSLGRRREGANEKLFF.

The chain carries TRBV19 and TRBJ2-7; 8 positions agree with TRBD1. This CDR3 region has 14 residues. Per germline, CDR1 LNHDA and CDR2 SQIVND (reference sequence). With 9 bases clipped from V and 4 bases from J, the junction kept 11 bases outside the gene matches. The CDR3 sequence is CASSLEDREYEQYF. The DNA for the CDR3 is TGTGCCAGCAGCTTAGAGGACAGGGAGTACGAGCAGTACTTC.

The chain couples TRBV20-1 to TRBJ2-7; 9 nucleotides match TRBD1. Looked up from germline, CDR1 is DFQATT and CDR2 is SNEGSKA (reference sequence). V shed 5 bases and J 0 bases; nucleotides not matched to a gene: 11. The length of the CDR3 is 16 residues. For the CDR3, the DNA is TGCAGTGCTCCGACCCGGGACAGGGCTGGCTCCTACGAGCAGTACTTC. Translation gives CSAPTRDRAGSYEQYF.